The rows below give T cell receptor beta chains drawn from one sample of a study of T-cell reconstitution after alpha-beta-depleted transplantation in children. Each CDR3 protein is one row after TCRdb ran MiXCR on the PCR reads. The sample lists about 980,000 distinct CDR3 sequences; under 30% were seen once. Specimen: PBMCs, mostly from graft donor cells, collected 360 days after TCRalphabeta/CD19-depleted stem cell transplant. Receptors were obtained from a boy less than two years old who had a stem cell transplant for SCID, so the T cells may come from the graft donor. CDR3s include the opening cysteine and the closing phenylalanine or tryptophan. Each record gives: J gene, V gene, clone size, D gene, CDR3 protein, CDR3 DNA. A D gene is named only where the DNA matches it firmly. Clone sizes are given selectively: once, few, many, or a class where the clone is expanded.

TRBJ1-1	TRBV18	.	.	CASSPPGWNTEAFF	TGTGCCAGCTCACCACCGGGCTGGAACACTGAAGCTTTCTTT
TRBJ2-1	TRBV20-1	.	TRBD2	CSARTSGGAYNEQFF	TGCAGTGCTAGAACTAGCGGGGGGGCTTACAATGAGCAGTTCTTC
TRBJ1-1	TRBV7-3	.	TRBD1	CASSLTGEGATNTEAFF	TGTGCCAGCAGCTTAACTGGGGAGGGGGCAACGAACACTGAAGCTTTCTTT
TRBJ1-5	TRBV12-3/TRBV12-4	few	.	CASKGRAQQPQHF	TGTGCCAGCAAGGGGAGGGCCCAGCAGCCCCAGCATTTT
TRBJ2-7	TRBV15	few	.	CATSREPGYEQYF	TGTGCCACCAGCAGAGAACCGGGGTACGAGCAGTACTTC
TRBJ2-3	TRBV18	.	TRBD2	CASSPPRLAGTLDTQYF	TGTGCCAGCTCACCACCCCGACTAGCGGGGACGTTAGATACGCAGTATTTT
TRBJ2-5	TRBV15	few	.	CATSRDQETQYF	TGTGCCACCAGCAGAGACCAAGAGACCCAGTACTTC
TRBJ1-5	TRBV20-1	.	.	CSARAQPQHF	TGCAGTGCTAGAGCTCAGCCCCAGCATTTT
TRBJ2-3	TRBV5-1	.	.	CASSVLIEVSGRTDTQYF	TGCGCCAGCAGCGTGCTAATTGAGGTCTCGGGCCGCACAGATACGCAGTATTTT
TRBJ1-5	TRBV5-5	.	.	CASSPNPNNQPQHF	TGTGCCAGCAGCCCTAACCCTAATAATCAGCCCCAGCATTTT
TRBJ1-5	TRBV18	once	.	CASSLDRRNQPQHF	TGTGCCAGCTCACTTGACAGGCGCAATCAGCCCCAGCATTTT
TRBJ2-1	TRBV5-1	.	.	CASSFIMATSINEQFF	TGCGCCAGCAGCTTTATTATGGCGACCTCGATAAATGAGCAGTTCTTC
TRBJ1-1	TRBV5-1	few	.	CASSLIQGQTEAFF	TGCGCCAGCAGCTTGATCCAGGGCCAAACTGAAGCTTTCTTT
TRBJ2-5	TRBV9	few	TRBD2	CASSVEDGGAPRETQYF	TGTGCCAGCAGCGTAGAAGACGGGGGGGCCCCCAGAGAGACCCAGTACTTC
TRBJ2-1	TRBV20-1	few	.	CSARGDDEQFF	TGCAGTGCTAGAGGGGACGATGAGCAGTTCTTC
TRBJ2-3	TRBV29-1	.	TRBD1	CSVIVGVGDRDRGGTQYF	TGCAGCGTTATAGTAGGGGTAGGGGACAGGGACAGGGGGGGTACGCAGTATTTT
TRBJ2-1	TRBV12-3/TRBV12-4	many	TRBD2	CASSLAGPSYNEQFF	TGTGCCAGCAGTCTAGCGGGCCCGTCCTACAATGAGCAGTTCTTC
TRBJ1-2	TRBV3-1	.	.	CASSQGPYGYTF	TGTGCCAGCAGCCAAGGTCCCTATGGCTACACCTTC
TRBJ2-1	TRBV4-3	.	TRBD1	CASSQDSEGADNEQFF	TGCGCCAGCAGCCAAGATAGTGAGGGGGCAGACAATGAGCAGTTCTTC
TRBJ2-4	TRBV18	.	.	CASSPANIQYF	TGTGCCAGCTCACCGGCAAACATTCAGTACTTC
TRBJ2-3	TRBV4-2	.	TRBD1	CASSQQDRAGPPDTQYF	TGTGCCAGCAGCCAACAGGACAGGGCAGGTCCCCCAGATACGCAGTATTTT
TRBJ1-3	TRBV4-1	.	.	CASSQPRRSGNTIYF	TGCGCCAGCAGCCAACCCAGGCGCTCTGGAAACACCATATATTTT
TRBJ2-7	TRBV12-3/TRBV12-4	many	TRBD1	CASSRTGGAYEQYF	TGTGCCAGCAGCAGGACAGGAGGAGCCTACGAGCAGTACTTC
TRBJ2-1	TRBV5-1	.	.	CASSLESLGEQFF	TGCGCCAGCAGCCTGGAGTCCCTCGGTGAGCAGTTCTTC
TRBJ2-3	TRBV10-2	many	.	CASGQAGATDTQYF	TGCGCCAGCGGCCAGGCGGGGGCCACAGATACGCAGTATTTT
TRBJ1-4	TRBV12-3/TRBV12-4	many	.	CASSPDRLNEKLFF	TGTGCCAGCAGTCCCGACAGGCTTAATGAAAAACTGTTTTTT
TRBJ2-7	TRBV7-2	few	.	CASSLAGVIVAYEQYF	TGTGCCAGCAGCTTAGCTGGAGTGATCGTGGCCTACGAGCAGTACTTC
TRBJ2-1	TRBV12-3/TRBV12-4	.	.	CASSFLAGSSYNEQFF	TGTGCCAGCAGTTTTCTGGCGGGTAGCTCCTACAATGAGCAGTTCTTC
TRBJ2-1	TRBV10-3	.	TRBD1	CAISVQGNEQFF	TGTGCCATCAGTGTACAGGGGAATGAGCAGTTCTTC
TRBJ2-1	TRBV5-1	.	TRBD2	CASSLLAGTVNEQFF	TGCGCCAGCAGCCTTCTAGCGGGGACAGTCAATGAGCAGTTCTTC
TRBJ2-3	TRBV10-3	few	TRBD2	CAISESERGDTQYF	TGTGCCATCAGTGAGTCCGAGCGGGGAGATACGCAGTATTTT
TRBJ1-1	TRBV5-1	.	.	CASSIDSSTEAFF	TGCGCCAGCAGCATAGACAGTTCTACTGAAGCTTTCTTT